This TCR beta chain derives from a study of cytomegalovirus exposure and HLA in healthy donors. Whole-study findings and limits: Per a prior analysis, the majority of TCR beta V segments were productive roughly 87% or roughly 30% of the time. It emerged from a later analysis that several of the most significant clusters appeared to be linked to common viral pathogens. A few chains linked to CMV were shown in vitro to be specific for CMV antigens. It was reported that the classifier diagnosed cytomegalovirus status with high specificity and sensitivity in both the original and validation cohorts.

Researchers ran the PCR with 60 Vbeta and 13 Jbeta primers. Clones were sequenced by immunoSEQ multiplex PCR, and TCRdb holds only the in-frame ones, with some missing. The sample has approximately 92,000 clones, more than 60% seen once. Trimming left V 1 base short and J 8 bases short, with 11 bases between. The CDR3 is made up of 13 amino acids. Germline loops: CDR1 LGHNA, CDR2 YSLEER. With respect to this clone: Its specificity is unknown.

The TCR comes from a man aged 45-65 years in good health and CMV-seropositive. Source material: PBMCs. J is TRBJ1-2 and V is TRBV4-3; the D gene is possibly TRBD1 (6 bases). The CDR3 coding sequence is TGCGCCAGCAGCCAAGGGTCAGGGGCCGGCTACACCTTC. Translated: CASSQGSGAGYTF.